What follows are 2 T cell receptor beta chains derived from one specimen sequenced in a study of cytomegalovirus exposure and HLA in healthy donors. It was with 60 Vbeta and 13 Jbeta primers that the PCR ran. Only in-frame clones appear in the TCRdb table, and some are missing; sequencing was by immunoSEQ multiplex PCR. The profile shows roughly 100,000 clones, roughly 82% of them singletons. Sequenced input: PBMCs. These receptors were taken from a man aged 45-60 years in good health and CMV-seronegative.

The genes are TRBV7-9 and TRBJ2-3, with 8 bases that match TRBD2. The CDR3 has 14 residues. Trimming took 6 bases from V and 14 from J; bases not matched to a gene: 16. Germline CDR1 is SEHNR and CDR2 is FQNEAQ (reference sequence). The CDR3 region has the DNA TGTGCCAGCAGGGGGCGGGGGGACCTAAGTTGGCTGTATTTT. Residues: CASRGRGDLSWLYF.

The chain employs TRBV18 and TRBJ1-1, with 7 positions matching TRBD1. The CDR3 loop spans 14 amino acids. CDR1 KGHSH and CDR2 LQKENI come from the germline V gene. The V segment lost 3 bases and the J segment 0 bases; nucleotides outside the gene matches: 1. The CDR3 spells CASSPDRLNTEAFF. The CDR3 coding sequence is TGTGCCAGCTCACCGGACAGGTTGAACACTGAAGCTTTCTTT. Full variable domain (remainder filled in from reference TRBV18 and TRBJ1-1): NAGVMQNPRHLVRRRGQEARLRCSPMKGHSHVYWYRQLPEEGLKFMVYLQKENIIDESGMPKERFSAEFPKEGPSILRIQQVVRGDSAAYFCASSPDRLNTEAFFGQGTRLTVV.